Below, 24 T cell receptor beta chains from the same sample are listed, as sequenced in a study of post-analysis software for immune sequencing data. Overall study results and limits: The five TRBV segments detected at higher frequency in patients than in controls included TRBV5-6, TRBV5-1 and TRBV20-1.

These receptors' antigens are unknown. The authors incorporated unique molecular identifiers into the TCR beta cDNA libraries. TCRdb itself ran the PCR reads through MiXCR, one entry per CDR3 protein. The sample has 380,000 or so distinct CDR3 sequences, approximately 38% seen once; the top ten hold roughly 12%. What was sequenced was blood. The receptor source for this set is a girl between 5 and 17 years old with multiple sclerosis.

This clonotype showed up just a few times. This rearrangement joins TRBV7-9 to TRBJ2-1, with 8 bases that match TRBD1. Germline-derived CDR1 and CDR2 are SEHNR and FQNEAQ (reference sequence). CDR3 length: 13 amino acids. With V trimmed by 5 bases and J by 7 bases, 4 bases remained unmatched. CDR3 DNA: TGTGCCAGCAGCAGGCGGGACAGGAATGAGCAGTTCTTC. The encoded protein is CASSRRDRNEQFF.

This clonotype was seen more than once but under ten times. The V call is TRBV6-1, the J call TRBJ2-7; D is unresolved. The CDR3 spans 15 residues. Germline V gives CDR1 MNHNS, CDR2 SASEGT. Trimming removed 10 bases from V and 4 bases from J, with 23 bases in between. The chain's CDR3 is CATRENHQLLYEQYF. DNA of the CDR3: TGTGCCACCCGAGAGAATCATCAGTTGCTTTACGAGCAGTACTTC.

The gene calls are TRBV6-2 or TRBV6-3 and TRBJ2-7; unclear D gene. The CDR3 spans 13 residues. Germline V lookup: CDR1 MNHEY, CDR2 SVGEGT. V lost 0 bases, J lost 4 bases, and 7 bases lay in between. The DNA for the CDR3 is TGTGCCAGCAGTTACTCGGACGGATACGAGCAGTACTTC. This encodes CASSYSDGYEQYF.

V usage is TRBV4-1 and J usage is TRBJ2-3; 9 bases match TRBD1. V shed 1 base, J shed 2 bases, and the junction held 10 bases outside the gene matches. The CDR3 contains 18 residues. Germline V gene sequence: CDR1 MGHRA, CDR2 YSYEKL. CDR3 nucleotide sequence: TGCGCCAGCAGCCAAGTAGGACCTCGGGACAGGGCCACAGATACGCAGTATTTT. This codes for CASSQVGPRDRATDTQYF.

The CDR3 sequence: CASSGSHLPYNEQFF. The CDR3 DNA sequence: TGTGCCAGCAGCGGCAGCCACCTTCCCTACAATGAGCAGTTCTTC. This chain joins TRBV7-2 and TRBJ2-1; D is undetermined. Per germline, CDR1 SGHTA and CDR2 FQGNSA. The CDR3 totals 15 residues. Trimming cost V 5 bases and J 2 bases, with 13 bases left between them.

This clonotype was seen a few times. V and J are TRBV6-2 or TRBV6-3 and TRBJ1-2; 11 nucleotides match TRBD1. The CDR3 loop spans 17 amino acids. Germline CDR1 is MNHEY and CDR2 is SVGEGT. Losses at the gene ends were 6 bases for V and 1 base for J; bases not matched to a gene: 10. The CDR3 DNA sequence: TGTGCCAGCAGCGAACGGGACAGGGGGGAAGGTAACTATGGCTACACCTTC. Its translation is CASSERDRGEGNYGYTF.

The chain joins TRBV4-1 to TRBJ2-3; no clear D gene. Germline CDR1 is MGHRA and CDR2 is YSYEKL. CDR3 length: 14 residues. Trimming took 1 base from V and 3 from J, leaving 8 bases between them. The CDR3 sequence is CASSQGPRTDTQYF. The CDR3 DNA is TGCGCCAGCAGCCAAGGGCCCCGGACAGATACGCAGTATTTT.

The genes are TRBV6-2 or TRBV6-3 and TRBJ2-7, with 9 nucleotides matching TRBD1. Germline V gives CDR1 MNHEY, CDR2 SVGEGT. V shed 6 bases, J shed 3 bases, and the junction held 9 bases outside the gene matches. The CDR3 sequence is 15 residues long. CDR3 region: CASRPGQGLNYEQYF. The DNA of the CDR3 is TGTGCCAGCAGACCCGGACAGGGGTTGAACTACGAGCAGTACTTC.

This clonotype appeared a few times. The chain uses TRBV11-2 and TRBJ1-2; 9 bases fit TRBD1. The CDR3 consists of 12 residues. J gave up 8 bases and V 5 bases, and 3 bases lay outside the gene matches. Germline assignment: CDR1 SGHAT and CDR2 FQNNGV. CDR3 region: CASSRTGEGYTF. CDR3 DNA: TGTGCCAGCAGCCGGACAGGGGAAGGCTACACCTTC.

This clonotype was counted only a few times. J is TRBJ2-7 and V is TRBV10-3; possible D gene TRBD1, 8 bases. Deletions cut 8 bases from V and 5 bases from J, with 19 bases between. CDR3 length: 14 amino acids. The germline V gene has CDR1 ENHRY and CDR2 SYGVKD. The CDR3 bases are TGTGCCATCCATAAGCGGGACAGGCGGGACGAGCAGTACTTC. It encodes CAIHKRDRRDEQYF.

This clonotype was seen more than once but under ten times. The chain uses TRBV5-1 and TRBJ2-5; perhaps TRBD2 as D (6 bases). Germline assignment: CDR1 SGHRS and CDR2 YFSETQ. The CDR3 totals 16 residues. Deletions cut 3 bases from V and 5 bases from J, with 20 bases between. The CDR3 spells CASSSRGYRGTETQYF. The CDR3 DNA reads as TGCGCCAGCAGCTCCCGAGGCTATCGGGGGACGGAGACCCAGTACTTC.

This clonotype appeared a few times. The J gene is TRBJ1-5, the V gene TRBV4-2; D remains ambiguous. V lost 0 bases, J lost 7 bases, and 7 bases lay in between. Germline V CDR1 and CDR2: LGHNA, YNFKEQ. CDR3 length equals 13 residues. The CDR3 reads CASSQESGQPQHF. In DNA, the CDR3 is TGTGCCAGCAGCCAAGAAAGCGGACAGCCCCAGCATTTT.

The V gene is TRBV15, the J gene TRBJ2-5; TRBD2 aligns across 8 bases. The CDR3 contains 16 residues. Germline assignment: CDR1 LNHNV and CDR2 YYDKDF (reference sequence). V was pared by 3 bases and J by 3 bases, with 9 bases of the junction left unmatched. CDR3 protein: CATSRSLAGGKETQYF. CDR3 nucleotide sequence: TGTGCCACCAGCAGGTCCCTGGCGGGGGGTAAAGAGACCCAGTACTTC.

The rearrangement joins TRBV5-5 to TRBJ2-1; D possibly uses TRBD1 or TRBD2 (6 bases each). CDR3 length: 14 residues. Germline CDR1 and CDR2: SGHKS and YYEKEE (reference sequence). V was trimmed by 1 base and J by 8 bases, leaving 13 bases between them. The CDR3 DNA follows: TGTGCCAGCAGCTTGACAGGGAGGAAGGATGAGCAGTTCTTC. This codes for CASSLTGRKDEQFF.

This clonotype occurred once. The chain joins TRBV12-3 or TRBV12-4 to TRBJ1-4; 9 bases match TRBD1. The trim removed 5 bases at V and 8 bases at J, leaving 9 bases unmatched. This CDR3 is 15 amino acids long. CDR3 bases: TGTGCCAGCAGTGTACACAGGGGGCATAGAGAAAAACTGTTTTTT. This codes for CASSVHRGHREKLFF.

This clonotype appeared a few times. The chain carries TRBV30 and TRBJ2-3, with D uncertain. V was cut by 0 bases and J by 0 bases, with 10 bases left in between. Germline-derived CDR1 and CDR2 are GTSNPN and SVGIG (reference sequence). CDR3 length: 15 amino acids. The CDR3 sequence: CAWSVRSRSTDTQYF. The CDR3 DNA reads TGTGCCTGGAGTGTACGGTCCAGGAGCACAGATACGCAGTATTTT.

The genes are TRBV14 and TRBJ2-1, with D unresolved. The CDR3 consists of 15 residues. The germline V gene has CDR1 SGHDN and CDR2 FVKESK. V was pared by 3 bases and J by 0 bases, with 9 bases between. The CDR3 loop is CASSQVAFSYNEQFF. CDR3 sequence (DNA): TGTGCCAGCAGCCAGGTAGCCTTCTCCTACAATGAGCAGTTCTTC. Combining the CDR3 with reference TRBV14 and TRBJ2-1 gives the whole variable domain EAGVTQFPSHSVIEKGQTVTLRCDPISGHDNLYWYRRVMGKEIKFLLHFVKESKQDESGMPNNRFLAERTGGTYSTLKVQPAELEDSGVYFCASSQVAFSYNEQFFGPGTRLTVL.

This clonotype was counted a few times. J is TRBJ2-5 and V is TRBV28; maybe TRBD2 (6 bases). The V end lost 8 bases, the J end lost 7 bases, and 20 bases lay between the germline ends. The CDR3 has 14 amino acids. Per germline, CDR1 MDHEN and CDR2 SYDVKM. In DNA form, the CDR3 reads TGTGCCAGCGGGGAGGTGGGCGGTACGGGGACCCAGTACTTC. It specifies CASGEVGGTGTQYF.

The gene calls are TRBV5-1 and TRBJ1-6; D unclear. V dropped 6 bases and J dropped 13 bases, with 17 bases sitting between them. CDR1 is SGHRS, CDR2 YFSETQ, per germline. The CDR3 sequence is 13 residues long. As DNA, the CDR3 is TGCGCCAGCATCATTGGCGCAGGCTTCCCCCTCCACTTT. As protein: CASIIGAGFPLHF.

In its sample, this clonotype was seen a few times. This chain uses TRBV6-1 with TRBJ1-1; D is unclear. The CDR3 spans 14 residues. Germline loops: CDR1 MNHNS, CDR2 SASEGT. The V and J ends lost 4 bases and 1 base respectively, with 10 bases between them. Here the CDR3 DNA reads TGTGCCAGCAGTGTAGGAGAAACGAACACTGAAGCTTTCTTT. Translated: CASSVGETNTEAFF.

The CDR3 coding sequence is TGTGCCAGCAGTTGGCGGCCTTTCGTAAGCTACACCTTC. Residues: CASSWRPFVSYTF. This chain uses TRBV12-3 or TRBV12-4 with TRBJ1-2; D remains ambiguous. The V end was cut by 4 bases, the J end by 9 bases, with 15 bases between. The length of the CDR3 is 13 residues.

This clonotype has a count of ten or more. CDR3 DNA sequence: TGCGCCAGCAGCTCACCGGGGGGAGATACGCAGTATTTT. Translation: CASSSPGGDTQYF. The rearrangement links TRBV5-1 to TRBJ2-3, with 7 bases aligning to TRBD2. Unmatched junction bases numbered 3, after V lost 3 bases and J lost 5 bases. There are 13 residues in the CDR3. Germline-derived CDR1 and CDR2 are SGHRS and YFSETQ. Supplemented by reference TRBV5-1 and TRBJ2-3, the full variable domain reads KAGVTQTPRYLIKTRGQQVTLSCSPISGHRSVSWYQQTPGQGLQFLFEYFSETQRNKGNFPGRFSGRQFSNSRSEMNVSTLELGDSALYLCASSSPGGDTQYFGPGTRLTVL.

CDR3 loop: CASRGVGTEAFF. CDR3 bases: TGTGCCAGCAGGGGAGTCGGCACTGAAGCTTTCTTT. The chain carries TRBV3-1 and TRBJ1-1; D ambiguous. The V gene lost 6 bases and the J gene lost 4 bases, with 9 bases spanning the gap. The germline V gene encodes CDR1 LGHDT and CDR2 YNNKEL (reference sequence). The CDR3 has 12 residues.

This clonotype occurred a few times. The rearrangement joins TRBV20-1 to TRBJ2-5; TRBD2 agrees at 7 bases. The V gene end was trimmed by 4 bases and the J gene end by 3 bases; junction bases not matched to a gene: 8. Germline V gives CDR1 DFQATT, CDR2 SNEGSKA (reference sequence). This CDR3 spans 14 amino acids. CDR3 protein: CSANPGLVKETQYF. The CDR3 DNA sequence: TGCAGTGCTAACCCCGGACTAGTGAAAGAGACCCAGTACTTC.